Detailed here is one T cell receptor beta chain. This table comes from immunoSEQ multiplex PCR, and its TCRdb copy is limited to in-frame clones, with some not included. The table includes approximately 100,000 clones, 85% to 95% detected once. The CDR3 totals 14 residues. Trimming pared 1 base from V and 6 bases from J, leaving 9 bases between. Germline values: CDR1 PRHDT, CDR2 FYEKMQ (reference sequence). The data stem from a study of T cell changes during pregnancy in multiple sclerosis. V gene TRBV13 combines with J gene TRBJ2-2, with D perhaps TRBD2 (5 bases). The sequence came from a female donor with multiple sclerosis, enrolled in a pregnancy study. The source was peripheral blood, collected before pregnancy. This chain's CDR3 is CASSLVGGSGELFF. Here the CDR3 DNA reads TGTGCCAGCAGCTTAGTTGGAGGTTCCGGGGAGCTGTTTTTT.